This TCR beta chain was found in a study of PD-1 blockade in classical Hodgkin lymphoma. General observations from the study: Newly diagnosed patients had baseline TCR diversity that was reportedly lower than that of healthy donors. Partial responders and progressors had significantly lower baseline TCR diversity.

In the case of this clone: Its antigen remains unknown.

Sequencing was performed with immunoSEQ multiplex PCR; in TCRdb, only in-frame clones are kept and a portion is missing. The sample contains about 40,000 clones, 60% to 75% of which appear only once. Germline CDR1 reads SGHVS; CDR2 reads FQNEAQ. The CDR3 loop spans 17 amino acids. The J segment lost 7 bases and the V segment lost 2 bases, leaving 11 bases of the junction unmatched. Brentuximab vedotin exposure varied among the patients, all of whom had relapsed after autologous stem cell transplantation. The source material was peripheral blood mononuclear cells (PBMCs), sampled at baseline. This chain connects TRBV7-8 to TRBJ1-4, with 9 bases fitting TRBD1. The receptor's source is a human donor with classical Hodgkin lymphoma. CDR3 coding DNA: TGTGCCAGCAGCTTAACACCGGGACAGGGAATAGTTGAAAAACTGTTTTTT. This sequence encodes CASSLTPGQGIVEKLFF.